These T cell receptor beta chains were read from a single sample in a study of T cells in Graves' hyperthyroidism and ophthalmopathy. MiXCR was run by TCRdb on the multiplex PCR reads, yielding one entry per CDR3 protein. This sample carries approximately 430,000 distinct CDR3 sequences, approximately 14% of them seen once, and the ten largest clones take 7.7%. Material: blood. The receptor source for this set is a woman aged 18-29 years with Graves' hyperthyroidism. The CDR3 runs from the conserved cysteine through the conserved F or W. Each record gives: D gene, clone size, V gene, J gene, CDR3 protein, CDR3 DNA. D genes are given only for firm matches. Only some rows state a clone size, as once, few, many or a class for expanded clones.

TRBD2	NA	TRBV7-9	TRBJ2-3	CASSLAGGLHTQYF	TGTGCCAGCAGCTTAGCGGGAGGGCTCCATACGCAGTATTTT
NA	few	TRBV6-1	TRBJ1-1	CASVRLGQGTEAFF	TGTGCCAGCGTCCGATTGGGGCAGGGCACTGAAGCTTTCTTT
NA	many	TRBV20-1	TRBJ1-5	CSARDLGSTQPQHF	TGCAGTGCTAGAGATCTCGGATCAACTCAGCCCCAGCATTTT
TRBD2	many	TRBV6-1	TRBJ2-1	CASRISGGVVDEQFF	TGTGCCAGCAGGATTAGCGGGGGGGTGGTCGATGAGCAGTTCTTC
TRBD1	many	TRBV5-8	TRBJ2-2	CASSLFWTGANTGELFF	TGTGCCAGCAGCTTGTTTTGGACAGGGGCGAACACCGGGGAGCTGTTTTTT
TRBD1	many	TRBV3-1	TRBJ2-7	CASSETGGAYEQYF	TGTGCCAGCAGCGAGACAGGGGGCGCCTACGAGCAGTACTTC
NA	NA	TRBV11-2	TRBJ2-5	CASSPRSSLVQTQYF	TGTGCCAGCAGCCCCCGGTCTAGTTTAGTGCAGACCCAGTACTTC
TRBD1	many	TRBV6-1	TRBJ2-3	CASRTGQGATDTQYF	TGTGCCAGCAGGACCGGACAGGGGGCGACAGATACGCAGTATTTT
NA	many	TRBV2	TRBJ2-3	CASGTLLDTQYF	TGTGCCAGCGGGACCTTGTTAGATACGCAGTATTTT
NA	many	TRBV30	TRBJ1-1	CAWSVPGEGPLEEAFF	TGTGCCTGGAGCGTTCCAGGGGAGGGGCCGTTGGAAGAAGCTTTCTTT
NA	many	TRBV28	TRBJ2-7	CASSLTRGGGPSYEQYF	TGTGCCAGCAGTTTAACGAGAGGGGGGGGACCGTCCTACGAGCAGTACTTC
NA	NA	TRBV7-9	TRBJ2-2	CASSGLRELFF	TGTGCCAGCAGCGGCTTGCGGGAGCTGTTTTTT
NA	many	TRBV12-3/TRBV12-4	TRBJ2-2	CASSFRIWGGTGELFF	TGTGCCAGCAGTTTCCGGATCTGGGGTGGCACCGGGGAGCTGTTTTTT
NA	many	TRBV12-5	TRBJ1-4	CASAFGLGEKLFF	TGTGCTAGTGCCTTCGGGCTTGGGGAAAAACTGTTTTTT
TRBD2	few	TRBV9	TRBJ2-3	CASSIQLAADTDTQYF	TGTGCCAGCAGCATACAACTAGCGGCGGACACAGATACGCAGTATTTT
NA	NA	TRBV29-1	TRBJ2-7	CSVDQVPEQYF	TGCAGCGTCGATCAGGTTCCCGAGCAGTACTTC
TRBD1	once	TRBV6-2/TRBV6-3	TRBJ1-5	CASSYSDRDNQPQHF	TGTGCCAGCAGTTACTCGGACAGGGATAATCAGCCCCAGCATTTT
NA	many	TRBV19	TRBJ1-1	CASSSRPGSAGEAFF	TGTGCCAGTAGTTCTAGACCAGGGTCGGCTGGTGAAGCTTTCTTT
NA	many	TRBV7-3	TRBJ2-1	CASSPRGGEQFF	TGTGCCAGCAGCCCGAGGGGGGGTGAGCAGTTCTTC
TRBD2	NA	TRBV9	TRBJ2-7	CASSVGLGTTFTEHEQYF	TGTGCCAGCAGCGTAGGACTGGGGACTACCTTCACCGAGCACGAGCAGTACTTC
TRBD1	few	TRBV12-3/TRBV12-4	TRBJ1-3	CASRGGRGSNTIYF	TGTGCCAGCAGGGGGGGCAGGGGGAGTAACACCATATATTTT
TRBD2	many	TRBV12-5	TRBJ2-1	CASGFSVLAGGREQFF	TGTGCTAGTGGTTTCTCAGTACTAGCGGGAGGTCGTGAGCAGTTCTTC
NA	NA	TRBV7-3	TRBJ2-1	CASSLTRDASYNEQFF	TGTGCCAGCAGCTTAACCAGGGATGCCTCCTACAATGAGCAGTTCTTC
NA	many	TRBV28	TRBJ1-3	CASSYTSAFGNTIYF	TGTGCCAGCAGTTACACGTCGGCGTTCGGAAACACCATATATTTT
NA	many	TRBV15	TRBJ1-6	CATSKQGLYSPLHF	TGTGCCACCAGCAAACAGGGACTCTATTCACCCCTCCACTTT
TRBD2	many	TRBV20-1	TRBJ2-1	CSAWVLDSGNLRGDEQFF	TGCAGTGCTTGGGTGCTAGATAGCGGGAACCTCCGAGGGGATGAGCAGTTCTTC
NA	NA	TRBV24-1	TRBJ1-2	CATSDQDRNYGYTF	TGTGCCACCAGTGATCAGGACAGAAACTATGGCTACACCTTC
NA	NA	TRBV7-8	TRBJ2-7	CASSWNYDQGSPYEQYF	TGTGCCAGCAGCTGGAATTACGATCAGGGGTCCCCCTACGAGCAGTACTTC
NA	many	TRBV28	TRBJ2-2	CASSLLPLLGDTGELFF	TGTGCCAGCAGTTTATTGCCCTTGTTGGGGGACACCGGGGAGCTGTTTTTT
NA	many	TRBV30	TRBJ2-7	CAWSPPGSSYEQYF	TGTGCCTGGAGTCCCCCAGGGAGCTCCTACGAGCAGTACTTC
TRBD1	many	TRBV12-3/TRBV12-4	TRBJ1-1	CASSRGAPGQGAGRTEAFF	TGTGCCAGCAGTAGGGGGGCTCCGGGACAGGGTGCAGGCAGGACTGAAGCTTTCTTT
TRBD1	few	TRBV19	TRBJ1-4	CATRTGVKANEKLFF	TGTGCCACCCGGACAGGGGTCAAGGCTAATGAAAAACTGTTTTTT
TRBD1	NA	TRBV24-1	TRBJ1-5	CATSDIPGTGNSNQPQHF	TGTGCCACCAGTGATATACCCGGGACAGGGAATAGCAATCAGCCCCAGCATTTT
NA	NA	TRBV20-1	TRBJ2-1	CSAPRQHHSYNEQFF	TGCAGTGCCCCAAGACAGCACCACTCCTACAATGAGCAGTTCTTC
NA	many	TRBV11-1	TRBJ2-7	CASSPASGNYEQYF	TGTGCCAGTTCCCCGGCCTCGGGCAACTACGAGCAGTACTTC
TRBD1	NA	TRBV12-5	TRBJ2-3	CASGPPRQGSDTQYF	TGTGCTAGTGGTCCCCCCCGACAGGGGTCAGATACGCAGTATTTT
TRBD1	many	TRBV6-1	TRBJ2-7	CASSEAATGGYEQYF	TGTGCCAGCAGTGAAGCCGCGACAGGGGGTTACGAGCAGTACTTC
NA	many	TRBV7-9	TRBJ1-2	CASSLASGDGYTF	TGTGCCAGCAGCTTAGCCAGCGGGGATGGCTACACCTTC
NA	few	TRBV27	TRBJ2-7	CASSVAGAEQYF	TGTGCCAGCAGTGTAGCAGGGGCCGAGCAGTACTTC
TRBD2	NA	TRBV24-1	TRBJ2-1	CATSDFSGSGINEQFF	TGTGCCACCAGTGATTTTAGCGGGAGTGGGATCAATGAGCAGTTCTTC
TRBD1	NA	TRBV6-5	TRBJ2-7	CASSLQGTSTYEQYF	TGTGCCAGCAGTTTACAGGGGACGTCAACCTACGAGCAGTACTTC
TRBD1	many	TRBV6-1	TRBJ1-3	CASSEGTGGNTIYF	TGTGCCAGCAGTGAAGGGACAGGGGGAAACACCATATATTTT
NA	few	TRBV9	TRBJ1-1	CASSVGTSRNTEAFF	TGTGCCAGCAGCGTAGGGACATCGCGAAACACTGAAGCTTTCTTT
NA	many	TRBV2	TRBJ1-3	CASSENSGNTIYF	TGTGCCAGCAGTGAAAACTCTGGAAACACCATATATTTT
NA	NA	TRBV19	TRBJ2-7	CASKDRAGDYEQYF	TGTGCCAGTAAGGACCGGGCAGGAGACTACGAGCAGTACTTC
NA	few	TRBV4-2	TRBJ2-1	CASSHGQGGVNEQFF	TGTGCCAGCAGCCATGGGCAGGGGGGGGTCAATGAGCAGTTCTTC
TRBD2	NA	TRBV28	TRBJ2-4	CASRPTSARAKNIQYF	TGTGCCAGCAGGCCCACTAGCGCCAGAGCCAAAAACATTCAGTACTTC
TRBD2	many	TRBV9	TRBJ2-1	CASSVVAGDNEQFF	TGTGCCAGCAGCGTAGTAGCGGGAGACAATGAGCAGTTCTTC